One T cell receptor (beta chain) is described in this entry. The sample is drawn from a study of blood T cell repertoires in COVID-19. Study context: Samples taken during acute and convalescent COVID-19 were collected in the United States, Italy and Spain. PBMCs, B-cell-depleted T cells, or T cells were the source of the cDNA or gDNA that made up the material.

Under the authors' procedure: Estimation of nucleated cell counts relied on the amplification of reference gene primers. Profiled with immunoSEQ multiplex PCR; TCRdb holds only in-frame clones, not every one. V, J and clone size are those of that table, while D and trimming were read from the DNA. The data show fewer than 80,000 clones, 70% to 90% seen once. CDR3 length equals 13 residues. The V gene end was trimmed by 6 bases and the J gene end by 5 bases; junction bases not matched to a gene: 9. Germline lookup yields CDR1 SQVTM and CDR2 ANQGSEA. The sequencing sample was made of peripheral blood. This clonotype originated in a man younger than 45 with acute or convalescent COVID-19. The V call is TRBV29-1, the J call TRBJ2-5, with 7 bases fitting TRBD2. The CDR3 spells CSVAPGGGETQYF. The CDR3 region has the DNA TGCAGCGTCGCTCCTGGGGGAGGGGAGACCCAGTACTTC. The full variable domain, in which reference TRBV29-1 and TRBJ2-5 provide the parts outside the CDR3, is SAVISQKPSRDICQRGTSLTIQCQVDSQVTMMFWYRQQPGQSLTLIATANQGSEATYESGFVIDKFPISRPNLTFSTLTVSNMSPEDSSIYLCSVAPGGGETQYFGPGTRLLVL.